The T cell receptor (beta chain) under discussion was sequenced for a study of patients and donors after allogeneic stem cell transplantation. TCRdb re-analysed the RT-PCR reads in MiXCR, keeping a single row per CDR3 protein. The top ten hold over 6% of the sample, which has hundreds of thousands of distinct CDR3 sequences, 16% seen once. The CDR3 covers 15 residues. The ends lost 7 bases at V and 0 bases at J; junction bases unmatched: 7. CDR1 is ENHRY and CDR2 is SYGVKD in the germline V gene. The chain recombines TRBV10-3 with TRBJ2-3; TRBD2 agrees at 7 bases. The sequencing input was blood, either unsorted or a sorted T cell fraction (not recorded which). The receptor's source is a human donor who was either an allogeneic HSCT recipient or a stem cell or donor lymphocyte infusion donor (not recorded which). It is not recorded whose cells these are; they may come from a transplant donor. The CDR3 region is CAIKERDASTDTQYF. The CDR3 region has the DNA TGTGCCATCAAAGAGCGGGACGCTAGCACAGATACGCAGTATTTT.